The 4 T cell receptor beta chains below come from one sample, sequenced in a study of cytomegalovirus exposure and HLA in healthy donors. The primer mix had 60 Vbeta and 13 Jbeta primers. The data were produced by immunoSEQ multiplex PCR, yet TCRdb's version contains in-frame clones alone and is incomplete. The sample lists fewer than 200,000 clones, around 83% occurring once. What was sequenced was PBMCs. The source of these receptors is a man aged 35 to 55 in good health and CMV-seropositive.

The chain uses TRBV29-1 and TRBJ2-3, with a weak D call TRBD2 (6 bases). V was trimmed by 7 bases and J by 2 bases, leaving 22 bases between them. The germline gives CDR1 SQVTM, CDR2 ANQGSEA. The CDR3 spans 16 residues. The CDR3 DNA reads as TGCAGCGCCGCGTTGGGGGGACCCCCCCCCACAGATACGCAGTATTTT. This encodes CSAALGGPPPTDTQYF.

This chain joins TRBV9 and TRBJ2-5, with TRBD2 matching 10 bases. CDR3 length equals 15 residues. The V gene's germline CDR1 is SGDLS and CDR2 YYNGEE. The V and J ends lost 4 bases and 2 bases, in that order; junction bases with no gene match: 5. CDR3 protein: CASSPPTSGQETQYF. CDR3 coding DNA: TGTGCCAGCAGCCCTCCGACTAGCGGGCAAGAGACCCAGTACTTC. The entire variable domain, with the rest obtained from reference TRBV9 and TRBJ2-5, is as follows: DSGVTQTPKHLITATGQRVTLRCSPRSGDLSVYWYQQSLDQGLQFLIQYYNGEERAKGNILERFSAQQFPDLHSELNLSSLELGDSALYFCASSPPTSGQETQYFGPGTRLLVL.

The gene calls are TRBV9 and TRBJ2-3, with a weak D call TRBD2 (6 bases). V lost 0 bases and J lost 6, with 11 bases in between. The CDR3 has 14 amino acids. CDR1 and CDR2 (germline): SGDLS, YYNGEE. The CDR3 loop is CASSVGGAGDTQYF. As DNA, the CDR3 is TGTGCCAGCAGCGTAGGCGGGGCCGGGGATACGCAGTATTTT.

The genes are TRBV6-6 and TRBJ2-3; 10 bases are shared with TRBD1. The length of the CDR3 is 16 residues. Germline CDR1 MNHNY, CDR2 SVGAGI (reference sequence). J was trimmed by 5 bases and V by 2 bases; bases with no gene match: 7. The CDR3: CASSYRDRGGEDTQYF. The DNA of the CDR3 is TGTGCCAGCAGTTACCGGGACAGGGGAGGGGAAGATACGCAGTATTTT.